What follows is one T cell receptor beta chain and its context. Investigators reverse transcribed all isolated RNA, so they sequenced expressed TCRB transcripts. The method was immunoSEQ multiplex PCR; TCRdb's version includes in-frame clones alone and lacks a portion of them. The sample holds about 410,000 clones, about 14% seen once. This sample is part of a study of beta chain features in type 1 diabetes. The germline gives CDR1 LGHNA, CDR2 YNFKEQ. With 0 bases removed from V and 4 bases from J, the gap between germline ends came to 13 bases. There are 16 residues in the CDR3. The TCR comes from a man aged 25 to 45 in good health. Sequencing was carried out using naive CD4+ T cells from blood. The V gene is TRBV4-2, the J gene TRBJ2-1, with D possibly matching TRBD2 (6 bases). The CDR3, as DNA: TGTGCCAGCAGCCAAGAGTCGGCGGGGCGTTACAATGAGCAGTTCTTC. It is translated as CASSQESAGRYNEQFF.